This T cell receptor beta chain originates from a study of blood T cell repertoires in COVID-19. Study at large: Material from acute and convalescent COVID-19 was sourced from the United States, Italy and Spain. T cells, B-cell-depleted T cells, or PBMCs provided the cDNA or gDNA that served as material.

In the source study's methods: How many nucleated cells were present was estimated from reference gene primer amplification. Here immunoSEQ multiplex PCR was the method, and the copy in TCRdb shows in-frame clones only, minus some. The V and J calls and clone size come from that table; D and trimming were worked out from the DNA. The repertoire holds 150,000 to 200,000 clones, with more than 75% as singletons. This TCR was sampled from an older man with acute or convalescent COVID-19. The sequenced sample was peripheral blood.

In nucleotides, the CDR3 is TGTGCCATCTCGCGGGCCCTAGGGCAGTTCTTC. It specifies CAISRALGQFF. The chain is built from TRBV28 and TRBJ2-1; a weak D match, TRBD2 (5 bases). The germline gives CDR1 MDHEN, CDR2 SYDVKM. V was pared by 10 bases and J by 12 bases, with 16 bases between. This CDR3 is built from 11 residues.